The table lists the clone carrying this T cell receptor beta chain with a few counts. Its antigen is currently unknown. Only one heparinised blood draw was taken per donor, and its volume averaged about 120 mL. The sample belongs to a study of beta chain features in type 1 diabetes. In the study overall: Cell yields, gender and age were similar in healthy donors and patients. Regarding the study as a whole: TCRB CDR3s from Type 1 diabetes patients were moderately but significantly shorter in all four CD4+ subsets.

Expressed TCRB transcripts were sequenced after all isolated RNA was converted to cDNA. Naive, central memory and regulatory T cell samples averaged approximately 3.5 million immunoSEQ reads each. Generated by immunoSEQ multiplex PCR, the TCRdb table keeps only in-frame clones and is missing some. The repertoire holds a few hundred thousand clones, with about 32% as singletons. Between the trimmed V and J ends, which lost 2 bases and 4 bases, there was a span of 11 bases. Germline CDR1 is PRHDT and CDR2 is FYEKMQ (reference sequence). CDR3 length: 14 amino acids. The TCR comes from a man in his late teens or twenties in good health. Sequencing was done on a sample of naive CD4+ T cells from blood. This chain uses TRBV13 with TRBJ1-1; D is undetermined. The CDR3 spells CASSLRVSGTEAFF. CDR3 DNA: TGTGCCAGCAGCTTAAGGGTGTCGGGCACTGAAGCTTTCTTT.